The 22 T cell receptor beta chains listed next were all sequenced from one sample in a study of blood T cell repertoires in COVID-19. Generated by immunoSEQ multiplex PCR, the TCRdb table keeps only in-frame clones and is missing some. The table lists about 200,000 clones, 82% of them singletons. Specimen: peripheral blood. The receptors stem from a woman between 55 and 75 years old with COVID-19, enrolled during active disease.

This clone came up a few times. This rearrangement joins TRBV19 to TRBJ2-1; no clear D. In germline, CDR1 is LNHDA, CDR2 SQIVND (reference sequence). Trimming removed 7 bases from V and 1 base from J, with 11 bases in between. The CDR3 loop spans 14 amino acids. The CDR3 sequence: CASKEQSSYNEQFF. Here the CDR3 DNA reads TGTGCCAGTAAAGAACAGTCATCCTACAATGAGCAGTTCTTC. The whole variable domain, filled in from reference TRBV19 and TRBJ2-1, reads DGGITQSPKYLFRKEGQNVTLSCEQNLNHDAMYWYRQDPGQGLRLIYYSQIVNDFQKGDIAEGYSVSREKKESFPLTVTSAQKNPTAFYLCASKEQSSYNEQFFGPGTRLTVL.

V and J are TRBV5-1 and TRBJ2-5; D is possibly TRBD1 (5 bases). Between the trimmed V and J ends, which lost 1 base and 2 bases, there was a span of 9 bases. Germline CDR1 is SGHRS and CDR2 is YFSETQ. CDR3 length: 14 residues. CDR3 sequence (DNA): TGCGCCAGCAGCTTGCAAGGGGCTCAAGAGACCCAGTACTTC. Translated, it gives CASSLQGAQETQYF.

The chain links TRBV9 to TRBJ2-5; a possible D gene is TRBD1 (5 bases). V gave up 0 bases and J gave up 4 bases, with 10 bases separating them. Germline CDR1 reads SGDLS; CDR2 reads YYNGEE. The CDR3 has 14 amino acids. DNA of the CDR3: TGTGCCAGCAGCGTAGGTGGGGCAGGAGAGACCCAGTACTTC. Its protein product is CASSVGGAGETQYF. Variable domain in full (rest from reference TRBV9 and TRBJ2-5): DSGVTQTPKHLITATGQRVTLRCSPRSGDLSVYWYQQSLDQGLQFLIQYYNGEERAKGNILERFSAQQFPDLHSELNLSSLELGDSALYFCASSVGGAGETQYFGPGTRLLVL.

The V call is TRBV5-1, the J call TRBJ1-1; D perhaps matches TRBD1 (5 bases). In germline, CDR1 is SGHRS, CDR2 YFSETQ. V was pared by 0 bases and J by 5 bases, with 11 bases between. This CDR3 is 14 amino acids long. CDR3: CASSLAAGGTEAFF. The CDR3 bases are TGCGCCAGCAGCTTGGCAGCGGGGGGGACTGAAGCTTTCTTT.

The V gene is TRBV3-1 (or the pseudogene TRBV3-2), the J gene TRBJ1-4; TRBD1 matches at 7 bases. In germline, CDR1 is LGHDT, CDR2 YNNKEL (reference sequence). Germline trimming cut 4 bases from V and 1 base from J; bases unmatched to any gene: 3. The CDR3 is 15 amino acids. CDR3 residues: CASSPNRGTNEKLFF. The CDR3, as DNA: TGTGCCAGCAGCCCAAACAGGGGAACTAATGAAAAACTGTTTTTT.

The V call is TRBV29-1, the J call TRBJ2-5; 7 positions match TRBD1. With V trimmed by 6 bases and J by 0 bases, 7 bases remained unmatched. CDR1 is SQVTM and CDR2 is ANQGSEA in the germline V gene. The CDR3 is 14 amino acids. CDR3: CSVHGTAHQETQYF. For the CDR3, the DNA is TGCAGCGTCCACGGGACAGCCCACCAAGAGACCCAGTACTTC.

The rearrangement joins TRBV4-1 to TRBJ2-7; D possibly corresponds to TRBD1 (6 bases). Germline V gene data show CDR1 as MGHRA and CDR2 as YSYEKL. Trimming shortened V by 1 base and J by 5 bases, and 12 bases separated the two germline ends. The CDR3 consists of 14 residues. CDR3 loop: CASSQGKGENEQYV. The CDR3, as DNA: TGCGCCAGCAGCCAAGGTAAGGGGGAGAACGAGCAGTACGTC.

CDR3 nucleotides: TGTGCCAGCAGCCGCAGACTAGCGGGAGGGCCATCCTACAATGAGCAGTTCTTC. Its protein product is CASSRRLAGGPSYNEQFF. The genes are TRBV14 and TRBJ2-1, with 14 bases lining up with TRBD2. V trimming: 4 bases; J trimming: 1 base; junction bases outside the gene matches: 6. CDR1 SGHDN and CDR2 FVKESK come from the germline V gene. This CDR3 is built from 18 residues.

V gene TRBV28 combines with J gene TRBJ2-7; D might be TRBD2 (7 bases). The V and J ends lost 7 bases and 2 bases respectively, with 15 bases between them. The length of the CDR3 is 14 residues. The germline V gene has CDR1 MDHEN and CDR2 SYDVKM. The CDR3 loop is CASTRGAGTYEQYF. The CDR3 DNA reads as TGTGCCAGCACTCGGGGGGCGGGCACCTACGAGCAGTACTTC.

The chain couples TRBV30 to TRBJ2-6; D unclear. Germline V lookup: CDR1 GTSNPN, CDR2 SVGIG (reference sequence). Trimming took 2 bases from V and 0 from J, leaving 5 bases between them. This CDR3 comprises 14 residues. CDR3 region: CAWSISSGANVLTF. The CDR3 DNA follows: TGTGCCTGGAGTATATCCTCTGGGGCCAACGTCCTGACTTTC.

The chain is built from TRBV15 and TRBJ1-6; 10 positions agree with TRBD1. V trimming: 1 base; J trimming: 10 bases; junction bases outside the gene matches: 7. This CDR3 contains 16 residues. Germline CDR1 LNHNV, CDR2 YYDKDF (reference sequence). CDR3 sequence: CATSRGQGAFQSPLHF. The CDR3, as DNA: TGTGCCACCAGCAGAGGACAGGGGGCGTTTCAGTCACCCCTCCACTTT.

This chain joins TRBV3-1 (or the pseudogene TRBV3-2) and TRBJ1-5; D is ambiguous. The CDR3 covers 12 residues. Trimming took off 8 bases at V and 0 bases at J, with 5 bases between the two ends. Germline V lookup: CDR1 LGHDT, CDR2 YNNKEL (reference sequence). As DNA, the CDR3 is TGTGCCAGCGGAGATAGCAATCAGCCCCAGCATTTT. Translating gives CASGDSNQPQHF.

The genes are TRBV6-2 or TRBV6-3 and TRBJ2-5; D is perhaps TRBD2 (6 bases). CDR1 is MNHEY, CDR2 SVGEGT, per germline. CDR3 length: 14 residues. The ends were cut back, 0 bases at V and 6 bases at J, with 11 bases in the middle. The CDR3 nucleotides are TGTGCCAGCAGTTACTCCTCTCTAGCGCAGACCCAGTACTTC. Protein product: CASSYSSLAQTQYF.

The V call is TRBV2, the J call TRBJ1-4; a possible D gene is TRBD1 (6 bases). The CDR3 totals 14 residues. Germline values: CDR1 SNHLY, CDR2 FYNNEI. V was clipped by 7 bases and J by 2 bases, with 11 bases between them. The CDR3 nucleotides read TGTGCCAGCACCGACAGGCGGACTAATGAAAAACTGTTTTTT. Translation gives CASTDRRTNEKLFF.

This chain uses TRBV19 with TRBJ1-2; 8 bases line up with TRBD1. The junction had 8 bases not matched to a gene; V was cut back by 6 bases and J by 5 bases. The V gene's germline CDR1 is LNHDA and CDR2 SQIVND (reference sequence). This CDR3 has 14 residues. The CDR3 sequence: CASRGTGGGYGYTF. The CDR3 DNA reads TGTGCCAGTAGAGGGACAGGAGGGGGTTATGGCTACACCTTC.

In its sample, this clone was seen once. V and J are TRBV6-5 and TRBJ2-2; TRBD2 is a possible D gene (6 bases). Germline lookup yields CDR1 MNHEY and CDR2 SVGAGI. Trimming left V 8 bases short and J 0 bases short, with 10 bases between. The CDR3 spans 14 residues. This chain's CDR3 is CASGGGANTGELFF. For the CDR3, the DNA is TGTGCCAGCGGCGGCGGGGCGAACACCGGGGAGCTGTTTTTT.

The genes are TRBV6-1 and TRBJ1-5; the match to TRBD1 covers 10 bases. V gave up 2 bases and J gave up 7 bases; unmatched junction bases: 5. Looked up from germline, CDR1 is MNHNS and CDR2 is SASEGT. The CDR3 extends over 15 amino acids. The CDR3 spells CASSELGTGVQPQHF. The CDR3 coding sequence is TGTGCCAGCAGTGAATTAGGGACAGGGGTCCAGCCCCAGCATTTT.

The chain employs TRBV11-3 and TRBJ2-7; TRBD2 matches at 8 bases. This CDR3 is built from 15 residues. The germline V gene encodes CDR1 SGHNT and CDR2 YENEEA. With 5 bases clipped from V and 4 bases from J, the junction kept 10 bases outside the gene matches. As DNA, the CDR3 is TGTGCCAGCAGCCCCAAACTAGCGGAACTTTACGAGCAGTACGTC. This sequence encodes CASSPKLAELYEQYV.

The chain couples TRBV6-5 to TRBJ2-7, with 8 bases matching TRBD2. The length of the CDR3 is 12 residues. With V trimmed by 4 bases and J by 10 bases, 6 bases remained unmatched. Germline-derived CDR1 and CDR2 are MNHEY and SVGAGI. CDR3 in amino acids: CASSSSSGRQYV. In DNA, the CDR3 is TGTGCCAGCAGTTCTTCTAGCGGGCGACAGTACGTC.

This clone has just one count. The V and J genes are TRBV7-3 and TRBJ1-2; 9 bases are a match to TRBD1. This CDR3 spans 16 amino acids. V gave up 4 bases and J gave up 7 bases; unmatched junction bases: 13. The germline gives CDR1 SGHTA, CDR2 FQGTGA. CDR3 residues: CASSSTPGQGSAGYTF. In nucleotides, the CDR3 is TGTGCCAGCAGCTCTACGCCGGGACAGGGCTCAGCTGGCTACACCTTC.

This clone came up once. V usage is TRBV6-6 and J usage is TRBJ2-5; TRBD1 aligns across 7 bases. The CDR3 is 14 amino acids. V was pared by 3 bases and J by 5 bases, with 6 bases of the junction left unmatched. Germline values: CDR1 MNHNY, CDR2 SVGAGI (reference sequence). The CDR3 DNA is TGTGCCAGCAGTTATATTACAGGGGAGGAGACCCAGTACTTC. Translated: CASSYITGEETQYF.

The J gene is TRBJ1-6, the V gene TRBV7-8; 8 nucleotides agree with TRBD1. V lost 5 bases and J lost 7; bases outside the gene matches: 7. The germline gives CDR1 SGHVS, CDR2 FQNEAQ. This CDR3 has 15 amino acids. The CDR3 loop is CASSVNRGSNSPLHF. The CDR3 DNA sequence: TGTGCCAGCAGCGTAAACAGGGGGAGCAATTCACCCCTCCACTTT.